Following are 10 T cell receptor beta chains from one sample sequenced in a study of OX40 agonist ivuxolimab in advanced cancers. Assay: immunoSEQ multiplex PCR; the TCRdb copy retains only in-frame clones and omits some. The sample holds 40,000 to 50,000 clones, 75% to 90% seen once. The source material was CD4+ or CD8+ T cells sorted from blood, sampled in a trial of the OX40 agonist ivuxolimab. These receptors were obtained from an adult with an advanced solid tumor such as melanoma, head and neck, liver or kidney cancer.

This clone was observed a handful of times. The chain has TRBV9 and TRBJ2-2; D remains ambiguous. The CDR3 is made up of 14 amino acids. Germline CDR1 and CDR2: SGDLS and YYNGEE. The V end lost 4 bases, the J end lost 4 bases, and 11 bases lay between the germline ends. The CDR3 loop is CASSPLGITGELFF. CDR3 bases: TGTGCCAGCAGCCCCTTGGGCATCACCGGGGAGCTGTTTTTT.

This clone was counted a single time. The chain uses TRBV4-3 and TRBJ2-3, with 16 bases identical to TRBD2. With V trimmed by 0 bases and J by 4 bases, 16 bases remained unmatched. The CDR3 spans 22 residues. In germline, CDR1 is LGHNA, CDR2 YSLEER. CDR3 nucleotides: TGCGCCAGCAGCCAAGAAGGCGTTTTGGGGACTAGCGGGGGGGCTTTCTCAGATACGCAGTATTTT. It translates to CASSQEGVLGTSGGAFSDTQYF.

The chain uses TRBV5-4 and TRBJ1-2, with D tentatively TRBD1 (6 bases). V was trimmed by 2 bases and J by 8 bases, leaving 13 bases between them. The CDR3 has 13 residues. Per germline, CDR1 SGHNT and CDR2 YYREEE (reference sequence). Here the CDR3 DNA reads TGTGCCAGCAGCTTTAAGGGGGAGATGGGCTACACCTTC. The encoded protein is CASSFKGEMGYTF.

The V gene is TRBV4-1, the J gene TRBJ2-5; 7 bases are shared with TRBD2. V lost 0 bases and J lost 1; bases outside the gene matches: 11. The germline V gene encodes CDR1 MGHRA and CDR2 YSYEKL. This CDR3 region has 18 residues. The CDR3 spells CASSQDLGVAGSQETQYF. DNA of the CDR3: TGCGCCAGCAGCCAAGATCTCGGGGTAGCGGGCTCCCAAGAGACCCAGTACTTC.

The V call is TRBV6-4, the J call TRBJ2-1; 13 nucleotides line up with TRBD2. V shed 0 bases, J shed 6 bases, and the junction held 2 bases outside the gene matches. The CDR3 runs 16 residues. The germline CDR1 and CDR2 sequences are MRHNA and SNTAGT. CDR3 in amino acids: CASSDSGLAGVNEQFF. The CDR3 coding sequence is TGTGCCAGCAGTGACTCAGGACTAGCGGGAGTCAATGAGCAGTTCTTC.

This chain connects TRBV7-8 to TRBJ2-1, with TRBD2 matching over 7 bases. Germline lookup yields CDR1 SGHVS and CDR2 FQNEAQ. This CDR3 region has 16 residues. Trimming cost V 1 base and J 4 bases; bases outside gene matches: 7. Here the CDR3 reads CASSLDRRGKYNEQFF. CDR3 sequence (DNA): TGTGCCAGCAGCTTAGATAGGCGGGGGAAATACAATGAGCAGTTCTTC.

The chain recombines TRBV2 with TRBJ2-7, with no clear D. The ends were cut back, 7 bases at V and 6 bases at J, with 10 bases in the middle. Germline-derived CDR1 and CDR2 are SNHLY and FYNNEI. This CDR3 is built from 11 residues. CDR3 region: CASMDQFEQYF. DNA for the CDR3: TGTGCCAGCATGGATCAGTTCGAGCAGTACTTC.

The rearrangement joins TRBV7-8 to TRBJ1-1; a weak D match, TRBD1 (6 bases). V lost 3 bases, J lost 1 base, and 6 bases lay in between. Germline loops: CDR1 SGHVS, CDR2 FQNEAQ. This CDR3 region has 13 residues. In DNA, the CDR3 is TGTGCCAGCAGCTTGGGGGCGAACACTGAAGCTTTCTTT. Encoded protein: CASSLGANTEAFF.

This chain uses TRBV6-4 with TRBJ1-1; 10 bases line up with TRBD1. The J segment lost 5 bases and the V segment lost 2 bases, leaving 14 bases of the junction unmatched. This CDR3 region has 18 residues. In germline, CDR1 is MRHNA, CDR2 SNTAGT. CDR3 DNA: TGTGCCAGCAGTGACCCGCCCCCCGGGACAGGGGTGGGGACTGAAGCTTTCTTT. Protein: CASSDPPPGTGVGTEAFF.

The CDR3 reads CASSAQGGVTYNEQFF. The CDR3 bases are TGTGCCAGCAGCGCGCAGGGGGGGGTTACCTACAATGAGCAGTTCTTC. The J gene is TRBJ2-1, the V gene TRBV6-6; D tentatively fits TRBD1 or TRBD2 (7 bases each). The CDR3 has 16 residues. The V gene lost 6 bases and the J gene lost 2 bases, with 17 bases spanning the gap. Germline-derived CDR1 and CDR2 are MNHNY and SVGAGI (reference sequence).